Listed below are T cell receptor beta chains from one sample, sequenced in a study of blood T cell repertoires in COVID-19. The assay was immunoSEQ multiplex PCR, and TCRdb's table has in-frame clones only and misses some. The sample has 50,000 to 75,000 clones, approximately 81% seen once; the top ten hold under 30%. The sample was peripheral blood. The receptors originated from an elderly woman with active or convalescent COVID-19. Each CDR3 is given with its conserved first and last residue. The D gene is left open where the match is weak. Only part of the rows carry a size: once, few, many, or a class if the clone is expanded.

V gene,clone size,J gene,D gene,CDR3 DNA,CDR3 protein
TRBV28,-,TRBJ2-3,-,TGTGCCAGCATCAGGGCAGGTAGCACAGATACGCAGTATTTT,CASIRAGSTDTQYF
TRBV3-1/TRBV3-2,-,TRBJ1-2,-,TGTGCCAGCAGAGACTACCAAAATGGCTACACCTTC,CASRDYQNGYTF
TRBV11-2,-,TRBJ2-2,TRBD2,TGTGCCAGCAGCAACCTCGGGGGGGCGAACACCGGGGAGCTGTTTTTT,CASSNLGGANTGELFF
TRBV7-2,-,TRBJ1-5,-,TGTGCCAGCAGCTTGACAGGTCAGCCCCAGCATTTT,CASSLTGQPQHF
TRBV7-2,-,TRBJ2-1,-,TGTGCCAGCAGCTTATACGGGGGGCAAGCCAATGAGCAGTTCTTC,CASSLYGGQANEQFF
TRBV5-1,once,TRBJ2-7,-,TGCGCCAGCAGCTTGGCGGACAGAACCTACGAGCAGTACTTC,CASSLADRTYEQYF
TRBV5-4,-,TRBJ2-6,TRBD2,TGTGCCAGCAGCGGTCGGGAGGGGAGCTCTGGGGCCAACGTCCTGACTTTC,CASSGREGSSGANVLTF
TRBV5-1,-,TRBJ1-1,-,TGCGCCAGCAGCAGCGGGTCTTTGAACACTGAAGCTTTCTTT,CASSSGSLNTEAFF
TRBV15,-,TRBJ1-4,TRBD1,TGTGCCACCAGTCGGACAGGTTTTTATGAAAAACTGTTTTTT,CATSRTGFYEKLFF
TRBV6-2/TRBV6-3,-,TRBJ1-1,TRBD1,TGTGCCAGCAGTTACTCCGCAGGGGGTCTGAACACTGAAGCTTTCTTT,CASSYSAGGLNTEAFF
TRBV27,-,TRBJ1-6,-,TGTGCCAGCAGGACGACAGCTATTAATTCACCCCTCCACTTT,CASRTTAINSPLHF
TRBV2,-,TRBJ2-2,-,TGTGCCAGCAGTGAGTTCAGAGGAACCGGGGAGCTGTTTTTT,CASSEFRGTGELFF
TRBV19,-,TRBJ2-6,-,TGTGCCAGTAGTATAGGGGCCGCTGGGGCCAACGTCCTGACTTTC,CASSIGAAGANVLTF
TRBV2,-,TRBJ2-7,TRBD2,TGTGCCAGCAAATTAGCGGGCGCCGGCGAGCAGTACTTC,CASKLAGAGEQYF
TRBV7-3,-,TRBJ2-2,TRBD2,TGTGCCAGCGGGAGGGAGGTCGGGGAGCTGTTTTTT,CASGREVGELFF
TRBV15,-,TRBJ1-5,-,TGTGCCACCAGCAGAGGGACGGGGGGGTCGACATTAAGACACAATCAGCCCCAGCATTTT,CATSRGTGGSTLRHNQPQHF
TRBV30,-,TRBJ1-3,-,TGTGCCTGGAGTGTACGGGCGGGCTCTGGAAACACCATATATTTT,CAWSVRAGSGNTIYF
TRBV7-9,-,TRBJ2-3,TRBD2,TGTGCCAGCAGCTTACAGGGAACTAGCGGAGGAGATACGCAGTATTTT,CASSLQGTSGGDTQYF
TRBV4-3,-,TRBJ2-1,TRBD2,TGCGCCAGCAGCCAAGACCCCGGGACTAACTCCTACAATGAGCAGTTCTTC,CASSQDPGTNSYNEQFF
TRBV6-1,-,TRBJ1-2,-,TGTGCCAGCAGTGAAGGCAGTAACTATGGCTACACCTTC,CASSEGSNYGYTF
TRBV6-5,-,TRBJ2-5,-,TGTGCCAGCAGGTCCGGGATTGGTGAGACCCAGTACTTC,CASRSGIGETQYF
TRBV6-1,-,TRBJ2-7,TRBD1,TGTGCCAGCAGTGAAGGGGGACAGGGGGCGGCCGAGCAGTACTTC,CASSEGGQGAAEQYF
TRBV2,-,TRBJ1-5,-,TGTGCCAGCAGTGAAATGGGGGGAAGCAATCAGCCCCAGCATTTT,CASSEMGGSNQPQHF
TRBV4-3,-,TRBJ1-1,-,TGCGCCAGCAGCCAGGGCTATGGATACGGCACTGAAGCTTTCTTT,CASSQGYGYGTEAFF
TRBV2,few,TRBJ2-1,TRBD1,TGTGCCAGCAGTGAGAACAGGGGGAACAATGAGCAGTTCTTC,CASSENRGNNEQFF
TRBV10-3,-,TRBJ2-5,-,TGTGCCATCAGTTTCTCAGGCGCGAACCAAGAGACCCAGTACTTC,CAISFSGANQETQYF
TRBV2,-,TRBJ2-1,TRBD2,TGTGCCAGCAGTGGATCGCTGCGGGGGGTAGAGAATGAGCAGTTCTTC,CASSGSLRGVENEQFF
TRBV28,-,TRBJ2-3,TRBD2,TGTGCCACCGCTTTACTAGCGGGGGTCCTTAGCACAGATACGCAGTATTTT,CATALLAGVLSTDTQYF
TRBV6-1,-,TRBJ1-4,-,TGTGCCAGCAGTGATAGAATGGTTAGGACAGAGAAAAATGAAAAACTGTTTTTT,CASSDRMVRTEKNEKLFF
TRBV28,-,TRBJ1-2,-,TGTGCCAGCAGTTTTCCCGGACAGAACTATGGCTACACCTTC,CASSFPGQNYGYTF
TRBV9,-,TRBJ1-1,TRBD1,TGTGCCAGCAGCGTAGGGGGACAGTTGAACACTGAAGCTTTCTTT,CASSVGGQLNTEAFF
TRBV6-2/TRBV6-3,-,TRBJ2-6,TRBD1,TGTGCCAGCAGTGATACGACAGGGGTCGGGGCCAACGTCCTGACTTTC,CASSDTTGVGANVLTF
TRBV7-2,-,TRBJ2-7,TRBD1,TGTGCCAGCAGCGGTACAGGGGGCTACGAGCAGTACTTC,CASSGTGGYEQYF
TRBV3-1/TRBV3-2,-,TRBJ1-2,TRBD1,TGTGCCAGCAGCCAAGATCTGCAGGGGGCGCAGGATGGCTACACCTTC,CASSQDLQGAQDGYTF
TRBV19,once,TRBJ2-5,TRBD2,TGTGCCAGTAGTCAGGTGTTTCGCGGGGGGGCGATCGAGGAGACCCAGTACTTC,CASSQVFRGGAIEETQYF
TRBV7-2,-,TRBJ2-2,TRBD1,TGTGCCAGCAGCCTCCGACAGGGGAACACCGGGGAGCTGTTTTTT,CASSLRQGNTGELFF
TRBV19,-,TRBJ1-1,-,TGTGCCAGTAGTAGATACGGGGGAGCGATGAACACTGAAGCTTTCTTT,CASSRYGGAMNTEAFF
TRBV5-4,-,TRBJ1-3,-,TGTGCCAGCAGCTTTTCCGCAGGAACCTCTGGAAACACCATATATTTT,CASSFSAGTSGNTIYF
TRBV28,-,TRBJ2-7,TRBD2,TGTGCCAGCAGTTCTCGGACTAGCCCAACCTACGAGCAGTACTTC,CASSSRTSPTYEQYF
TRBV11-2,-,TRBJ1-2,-,TGTGCCAGCAGCTTAGGGCAGGGGATTGGCTACACCTTC,CASSLGQGIGYTF
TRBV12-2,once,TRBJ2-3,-,TGTGCAAGTCGCCCGGGACTAGCGGGGGGGCTTTACACAGATACGCAGTATTTT,CASRPGLAGGLYTDTQYF
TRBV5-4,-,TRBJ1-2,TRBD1,TGTGCCAGCAGCACGGACAGGGTTGGAGGCTACACCTTC,CASSTDRVGGYTF
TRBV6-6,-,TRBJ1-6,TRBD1,TGTGCCAGCAGTTATTGGGGACAGGGGGGTTCACCCCTCCACTTT,CASSYWGQGGSPLHF
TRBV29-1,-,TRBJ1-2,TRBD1,TGCAGCGTTGTTGAGACAGGGATGAGCTACACCTTC,CSVVETGMSYTF
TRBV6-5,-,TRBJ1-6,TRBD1,TGTGCCAGCAGATCTGAGACAGGGACCAATTCACCCCTCCACTTT,CASRSETGTNSPLHF
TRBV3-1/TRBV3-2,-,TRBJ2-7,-,TGTGCCAGCAGCCACGGAGCATACTACGAGCAGTACTTC,CASSHGAYYEQYF
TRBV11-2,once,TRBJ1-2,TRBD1,TGTGCCAGCAGTCCGGGACAGGGGACCTATGGCTACACCTTC,CASSPGQGTYGYTF
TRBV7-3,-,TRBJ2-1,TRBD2,TGTGCCAGCAGCCCAAGCGGGGGATCCTACAATGAGCAGTTCTTC,CASSPSGGSYNEQFF
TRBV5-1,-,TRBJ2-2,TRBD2,TGCGCCAGCAGCTCTAGCGGGGGGAGAACCGGGGAGCTGTTTTTT,CASSSSGGRTGELFF
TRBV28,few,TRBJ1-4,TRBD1,TGTGCCAGCAGTTCCCCGGGACAGGTTGAAAAACTGTTTTTT,CASSSPGQVEKLFF
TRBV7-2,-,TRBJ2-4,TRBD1,TGTGCCAGCAGCTCGGGACAGCTAGCCAAAAACATTCAGTACTTC,CASSSGQLAKNIQYF